These 27 T cell receptor beta chains share one sample of origin, sequenced in a study of neoadjuvant anti-PD-1 for oral cavity cancer (dated by TCRdb to the early 2020s). To prepare the library, the immunoSEQ multiplex PCR assay was applied. The clones in this table, taken by TCRdb from immuneACCESS, are in-frame only. Not every clone is retained; where verified, under half of the shortfall comes from an unresolved V gene, and the cause of the rest is unknown. This sample is represented by about 72,000 clones; 65% to 85% of them were singletons. The ten largest clones capture roughly 3.4% of the sample. This specimen's time point label, per the study, means: before neoadjuvant nivolumab. The specimen comprised PBMCs, sampled before nivolumab (anti-PD-1) treatment. These receptors were collected from a person aged 35-79 years with oral cavity squamous cell carcinoma.

The chain recombines TRBV19 with TRBJ1-1; D is perhaps TRBD1 (5 bases). Trimming took off 2 bases at V and 6 bases at J, with 13 bases between the two ends. Germline lookup yields CDR1 LNHDA and CDR2 SQIVND (reference sequence). The CDR3 sequence is 14 residues long. CDR3: CASSISPRVAEAFF. The CDR3 region has the DNA TGTGCCAGTAGTATAAGTCCCAGGGTCGCTGAAGCTTTCTTT.

The chain carries TRBV10-2 and TRBJ2-3; D perhaps matches TRBD2 (6 bases). Trimming cost V 1 base and J 8 bases, with 16 bases left between them. Germline lookup yields CDR1 WSHSY and CDR2 SAAADI. This CDR3 region has 15 residues. The CDR3 protein is CASSEYIVRGGTQYF. DNA for the CDR3: TGCGCCAGCAGTGAGTATATCGTGAGGGGAGGTACGCAGTATTTT.

This clone has only one observation. Other DNA sequences from this sample encode an identical CDR3 as well. This chain links TRBV6-1 with TRBJ2-7; D is undetermined. CDR3 length: 10 amino acids. With 2 bases removed from V and 4 bases from J, the gap between germline ends came to 0 bases. From germline, CDR1 is MNHNS and CDR2 SASEGT. The DNA for the CDR3 is TGTGCCAGCAGTGAATACGAGCAGTACTTC. Residues: CASSEYEQYF.

The gene calls are TRBV4-1 and TRBJ2-5; D gene ambiguous. This CDR3 is built from 11 residues. Germline assignment: CDR1 MGHRA and CDR2 YSYEKL. V lost 3 bases and J 7 bases, leaving 6 bases between the germline ends. CDR3 coding DNA: TGCGCCAGCAGCCAGGGTATGACCCAGTACTTC. It specifies CASSQGMTQYF.

The J gene is TRBJ1-1, the V gene TRBV27, with D perhaps TRBD1 (5 bases). The CDR3 consists of 15 residues. The germline V and J ends were trimmed by 0 bases and 5 bases, with 13 bases remaining between them. Germline CDR1 is MNHEY and CDR2 is SMNVEV (reference sequence). CDR3 in DNA: TGTGCCAGCAGTTTATCTTGGGGACTGGGGACTGAAGCTTTCTTT. Translated: CASSLSWGLGTEAFF.

The V gene is TRBV5-1, the J gene TRBJ1-1; D gene uncertain. This CDR3 has 15 amino acids. Trimming left V 0 bases short and J 1 base short, with 10 bases between. Germline CDR1 and CDR2: SGHRS and YFSETQ. The CDR3 DNA reads TGCGCCAGCAGCTTGGCCTTTGTAAGGAACACTGAAGCTTTCTTT. Protein sequence: CASSLAFVRNTEAFF.

The chain couples TRBV6-5 to TRBJ2-5, with TRBD1 matching 7 bases. Unmatched junction bases numbered 6, after V lost 7 bases and J lost 4 bases. CDR3 length: 13 residues. The germline gives CDR1 MNHEY, CDR2 SVGAGI. The CDR3 spells CASMDRILETQYF. As DNA, the CDR3 is TGTGCCAGCATGGACAGGATACTAGAGACCCAGTACTTC.

J is TRBJ1-4 and V is TRBV6-5, with no clear D. This CDR3 is 14 amino acids long. V was clipped by 2 bases and J by 3 bases, with 7 bases between them. CDR1 and CDR2 from the germline V gene are MNHEY and SVGAGI. The CDR3, as DNA: TGTGCCAGCAGTTACAGGGCGGCTAATGAAAAACTGTTTTTT. Protein product: CASSYRAANEKLFF.

The V call is TRBV10-3, the J call TRBJ2-3; D could derive from TRBD1 or TRBD2 (5 bases each). The ends were cut back, 4 bases at V and 2 bases at J, with 10 bases in the middle. CDR3 length: 14 amino acids. Germline-derived CDR1 and CDR2 are ENHRY and SYGVKD. The CDR3 here is CAISAQGPTDTQYF. DNA for the CDR3: TGTGCCATCAGTGCCCAGGGACCCACAGATACGCAGTATTTT.

The J gene is TRBJ2-1, the V gene TRBV15; possible D gene TRBD2, 6 bases. Germline loops: CDR1 LNHNV, CDR2 YYDKDF (reference sequence). The CDR3 has 14 amino acids. V was pared by 1 base and J by 9 bases, with 13 bases between. The DNA of the CDR3 is TGTGCCACCAGCAGAGGCCCCGTGGGGGGTGAGCAGTTCTTC. Its protein is CATSRGPVGGEQFF.

The chain carries TRBV6-5 and TRBJ1-2; D gene ambiguous. This CDR3 contains 14 residues. Trimming took off 4 bases at V and 4 bases at J, with 13 bases between the two ends. Germline V gene data show CDR1 as MNHEY and CDR2 as SVGAGI. CDR3 loop: CASSSPRISYGYTF. Here the CDR3 DNA reads TGTGCCAGCAGTTCCCCGAGGATCTCCTATGGCTACACCTTC.

The chain links TRBV25-1 to TRBJ2-7, with D hard to call. V was trimmed by 3 bases and J by 0 bases, leaving 3 bases between them. This CDR3 spans 12 amino acids. Germline V lookup: CDR1 MGHDK, CDR2 SYGVNS. This CDR3 reads CASSDRSYEQYF. As DNA, the CDR3 is TGTGCCAGCAGTGACCGCTCCTACGAGCAGTACTTC.

Regarding this clone: The sample carries other DNA sequences with the same CDR3. The rearrangement uses TRBV19 and TRBJ1-2; unclear D gene. There are 15 residues in the CDR3. Germline V gives CDR1 LNHDA, CDR2 SQIVND (reference sequence). The V gene lost 4 bases and the J gene lost 4 bases, with 16 bases spanning the gap. Here the CDR3 DNA reads TGTGCCAGTAGTACCCTCCGGACTTCGATCTATGGCTACACCTTC. This encodes CASSTLRTSIYGYTF.

The V gene is TRBV10-2, the J gene TRBJ1-5; 7 bases agree with TRBD1. J gave up 7 bases and V 2 bases, and 5 bases lay outside the gene matches. CDR1 and CDR2 from the germline V gene are WSHSY and SAAADI. The CDR3 covers 14 residues. CDR3 in DNA: TGCGCCAGCAGTGAGAAGACAGGGTACCAGCCCCAGCATTTT. Residues: CASSEKTGYQPQHF.

The table lists this clone with a few counts. This chain joins TRBV2 and TRBJ1-1, with 7 bases aligning to TRBD1. Germline CDR1 reads SNHLY; CDR2 reads FYNNEI. The CDR3 runs 14 residues. With 5 bases clipped from V and 0 bases from J, the junction kept 3 bases outside the gene matches. CDR3 loop: CASSTGTVNTEAFF. Here the CDR3 DNA reads TGTGCCAGCAGTACCGGGACAGTGAACACTGAAGCTTTCTTT.

V gene TRBV10-3 combines with J gene TRBJ2-4, with TRBD1 identical over 9 bases. Germline V gene data show CDR1 as ENHRY and CDR2 as SYGVKD. V lost 4 bases and J lost 2; bases outside the gene matches: 3. This CDR3 contains 15 residues. The CDR3 DNA sequence: TGTGCCATCAGTGGCGGGACAGGGACCAAAAACATTCAGTACTTC. This gives the protein CAISGGTGTKNIQYF.

This clone was counted a single time. This chain uses TRBV27 with TRBJ1-6; 8 nucleotides agree with TRBD1. V lost 6 bases to trimming and J lost 0 bases; unmatched junction nucleotides: 7. The length of the CDR3 is 17 residues. Germline CDR1 is MNHEY and CDR2 is SMNVEV (reference sequence). The CDR3 sequence: CASRDRALSSYNSPLHF. As DNA, the CDR3 is TGTGCCAGCAGGGACAGGGCCCTGAGCTCCTATAATTCACCCCTCCACTTT.

The chain joins TRBV2 to TRBJ1-1; D gene ambiguous. V dropped 8 bases and J dropped 4 bases, with 17 bases sitting between them. CDR1 is SNHLY and CDR2 is FYNNEI in the germline V gene. The CDR3 loop spans 14 amino acids. The CDR3: CASAVEGIGTEAFF. DNA for the CDR3: TGTGCCAGCGCCGTGGAAGGGATTGGCACTGAAGCTTTCTTT.

V and J are TRBV21-1 and TRBJ2-1; the DNA was not used to check the table's D call, TRBD1. TRBV21-1 is annotated as a pseudogene. This CDR3 is built from 19 residues. The CDR3 bases are TGTGCCAGCAGCAAAGAAGGGGGTTGCGATAACCGCTCCTACAATGAGCAGTTCTTC. This translates into CASSKEGGCDNRSYNEQFF.

The rearrangement uses TRBV7-9 and TRBJ2-5, with 8 bases fitting TRBD2. The V gene end was trimmed by 4 bases and the J gene end by 2 bases; junction bases not matched to a gene: 9. Germline V gene lookup returns CDR1 SEHNR and CDR2 FQNEAQ (reference sequence). The CDR3 runs to 16 residues. The CDR3, as DNA: TGTGCCAGCAGCTCCCAACCGGGACTAGGGCAAGAGACCCAGTACTTC. Its protein product is CASSSQPGLGQETQYF.

This chain joins TRBV28 and TRBJ1-2; no definite D call. The CDR3 loop spans 15 amino acids. The germline V gene has CDR1 MDHEN and CDR2 SYDVKM. Trimming stripped 0 bases from V and 4 bases from J, with 12 bases between. The CDR3 loop reads CASSLWGGLIYGYTF. For the CDR3, the DNA is TGTGCCAGCAGTTTATGGGGTGGGCTTATCTATGGCTACACCTTC.

The chain links TRBV6-5 to TRBJ2-1; D perhaps matches TRBD2 (6 bases). V gave up 7 bases and J gave up 6 bases, with 13 bases separating them. Germline values: CDR1 MNHEY, CDR2 SVGAGI. CDR3 size: 13 residues. CDR3 protein: CASTEGLTNEQFF. The CDR3, as DNA: TGTGCCAGCACCGAAGGACTAACCAATGAGCAGTTCTTC.

The chain recombines TRBV7-3 with TRBJ1-1; D not certain. The CDR3 has 15 residues. V lost 1 base, J lost 2 bases, and 11 bases lay in between. Germline-derived CDR1 and CDR2 are SGHTA and FQGTGA. The CDR3 reads CASSLSPGGNTEAFF. The DNA of the CDR3 is TGTGCCAGCAGCTTAAGCCCAGGAGGAAACACTGAAGCTTTCTTT.

This chain connects TRBV18 to TRBJ2-1; D possibly corresponds to TRBD2 (7 bases). Germline assignment: CDR1 KGHSH and CDR2 LQKENI. The CDR3 extends over 15 amino acids. Between the trimmed V and J ends, which lost 4 bases and 6 bases, there was a span of 16 bases. Written as DNA, the CDR3 is TGTGCCAGCTCACAGGGGGGGGACTCCATCAATGAGCAGTTCTTC. As protein: CASSQGGDSINEQFF.

J is TRBJ2-4 and V is TRBV4-1, with D possibly matching TRBD2 (5 bases). With 0 bases removed from V and 0 bases from J, the gap between germline ends came to 18 bases. Germline V lookup: CDR1 MGHRA, CDR2 YSYEKL. CDR3 length equals 19 residues. Here the CDR3 DNA reads TGCGCCAGCAGCCAAGATCTCGTCGGGGTCCCTCTAGCCAAAAACATTCAGTACTTC. Translating it yields CASSQDLVGVPLAKNIQYF.

V usage is TRBV5-1 and J usage is TRBJ2-7; 11 nucleotides align to TRBD2. The CDR3 runs to 17 residues. From germline, CDR1 is SGHRS and CDR2 YFSETQ. J gave up 3 bases and V 4 bases, and 12 bases lay outside the gene matches. CDR3 nucleotides: TGCGCCAGCAGCCTACTTTCCGGCCTAGCGGGAGGCTACGAGCAGTACTTC. Translating gives CASSLLSGLAGGYEQYF.

This clone was counted only a few times. The rearrangement uses TRBV5-6 and TRBJ1-6; possibly TRBD1 for D (6 bases). Trimming took 4 bases from V and 7 from J, leaving 12 bases between them. The CDR3 is made up of 14 amino acids. Per germline, CDR1 SGHDT and CDR2 YYEEEE. Here the CDR3 reads CASSADRQNSPLHF. CDR3 sequence (DNA): TGTGCCAGCAGCGCGGACAGACAGAATTCACCCCTCCACTTT.